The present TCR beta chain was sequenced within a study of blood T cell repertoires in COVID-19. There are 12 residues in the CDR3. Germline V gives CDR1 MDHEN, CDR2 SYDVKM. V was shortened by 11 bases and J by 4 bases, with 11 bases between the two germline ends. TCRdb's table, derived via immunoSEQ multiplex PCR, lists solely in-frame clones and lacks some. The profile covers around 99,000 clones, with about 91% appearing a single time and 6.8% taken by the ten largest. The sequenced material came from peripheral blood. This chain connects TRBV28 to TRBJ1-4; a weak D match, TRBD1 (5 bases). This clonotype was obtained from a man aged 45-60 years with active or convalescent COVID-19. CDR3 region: CAAQGFNEKLFF. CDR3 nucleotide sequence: TGTGCCGCCCAGGGATTTAATGAAAAACTGTTTTTT.